Given below is one TCR beta chain in context. The data were obtained in a study of CD8 T cells in Susac syndrome. Germline lookup yields CDR1 MDHEN and CDR2 SYDVKM. After removal of 4 bases from V and 5 bases from J, the junction contained 10 bases not matched to a gene. The CDR3 covers 15 residues. CD8+ and CD4+ T cells were negatively isolated; TEMRA cells were FACS-enriched. An amount of RNA that ranged from roughly 0.5 to 1 ug was reverse transcribed with random hexamers. The authors amplified TCR beta CDR3 across 54 Vbeta and 13 Jbeta using immunoSEQ multiplex PCR. TCRdb re-derived calls from the immunoSEQ multiplex PCR reads in MiXCR, one entry per CDR3 protein. The table shows approximately 150,000 distinct CDR3 sequences, with roughly 92% occurring only once.

The sample comprised CD4+ T cells from PBMCs. This TCR was recovered from a human donor with multiple sclerosis. The chain links TRBV28 to TRBJ2-7; 8 nucleotides match TRBD1. The CDR3 coding sequence is TGTGCCAGCAGTTCCTCGACAGGGGTTATACACGAGCAGTACTTC. Translation: CASSSSTGVIHEQYF.